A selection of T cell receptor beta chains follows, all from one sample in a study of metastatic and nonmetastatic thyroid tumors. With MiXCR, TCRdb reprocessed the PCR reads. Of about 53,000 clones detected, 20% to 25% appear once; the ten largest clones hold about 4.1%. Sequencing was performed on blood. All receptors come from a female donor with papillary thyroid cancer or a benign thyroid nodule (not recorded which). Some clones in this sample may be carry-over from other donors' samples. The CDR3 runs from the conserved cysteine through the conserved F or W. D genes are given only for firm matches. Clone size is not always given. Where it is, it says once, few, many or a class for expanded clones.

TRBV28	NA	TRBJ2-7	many	TGTGCCAGCCCCCCGGAACGGGGAGGGGGGGCCTACGAGCAGTACTTC	CASPPERGGGAYEQYF
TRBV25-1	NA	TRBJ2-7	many	TGTGCCAGCAGTGACCCCGGGACGGCCTCCTACGAGCAGTACTTC	CASSDPGTASYEQYF
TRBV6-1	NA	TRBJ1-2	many	TGTGCCAGCAAGCCTACTAATGTGGAATCCTATGGCTACACCTTC	CASKPTNVESYGYTF
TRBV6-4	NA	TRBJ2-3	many	TGTGCCAGCAGTGATCGGCCGAGCACAGATACGCAGTATTTT	CASSDRPSTDTQYF
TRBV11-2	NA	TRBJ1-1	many	TGTGCCAGCAGCTTAACAGGGTCGAACACTGAAGCTTTCTTT	CASSLTGSNTEAFF
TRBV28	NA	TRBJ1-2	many	TGTGCCAGCAGTTTAATTGGCGGGGTGGGCTACACCTTC	CASSLIGGVGYTF
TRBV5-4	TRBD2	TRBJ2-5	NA	TGTGCCAGCAGCTCCTATAGCGGGAGGCACCAAGAGACCCAGTACTTC	CASSSYSGRHQETQYF
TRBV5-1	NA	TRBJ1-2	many	TGCGCCAGCAGCTTGCGGGTGGACTGGGGCTACACCTTC	CASSLRVDWGYTF
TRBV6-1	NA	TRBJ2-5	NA	TGTGCCAGCAGTGGGGCGGGAGAGACCCAGTACTTC	CASSGAGETQYF
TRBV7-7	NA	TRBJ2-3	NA	TGTGCTAGCAGCTTAGCTACAGGGAGTTCAGATACGCAGTATTTT	CASSLATGSSDTQYF
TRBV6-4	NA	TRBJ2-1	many	TGTGCCAGCAGTGACAGGAGGTTCGGCGAGCAGTTCTTC	CASSDRRFGEQFF
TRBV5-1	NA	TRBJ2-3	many	TGCGCCAGCAGCTTGAACAGAGGCACAGATACGCAGTATTTT	CASSLNRGTDTQYF
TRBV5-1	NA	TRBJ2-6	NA	TGCGCCAGCAGCCCGGAAGGTAGCTCTGGGGCCAACTTCCTGACTTTC	CASSPEGSSGANFLTF
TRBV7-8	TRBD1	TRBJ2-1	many	TGTGCCAGCAGCTTAAGGGCAGGGGGCTACAATGAGCAGTTCTTC	CASSLRAGGYNEQFF
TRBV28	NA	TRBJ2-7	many	TGTGCCAGCGGCCTCGGAGGATACGAGCAGTACTTC	CASGLGGYEQYF
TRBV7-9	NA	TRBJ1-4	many	TGTGCCAGCAGCTTACCAATCGACAGTATTAATGAAAAACTGTTTTTT	CASSLPIDSINEKLFF
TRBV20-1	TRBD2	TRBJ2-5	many	TGCAGTGCTAGGATTAGCGGGAGAATAGAGACCCAGTACTTC	CSARISGRIETQYF
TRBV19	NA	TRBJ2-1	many	TGTGCCAGTAGTATGTTCAGGAGCTCCTACAATGAGCAGTTCTTC	CASSMFRSSYNEQFF
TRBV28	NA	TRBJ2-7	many	TGTGCCAGCAGTTCTGATAGCGCATTTTCCTACGAGCAGTACTTC	CASSSDSAFSYEQYF
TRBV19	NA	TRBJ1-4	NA	TGTGCCAGTAGCCCTGGGGTCGCAACTAATGAAAAACTGTTTTTT	CASSPGVATNEKLFF
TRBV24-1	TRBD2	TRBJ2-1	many	TGTGCCACCAGTGGCAGACTAGCGGGAGGGCGTAGGAATGAGCAGTTCTTC	CATSGRLAGGRRNEQFF
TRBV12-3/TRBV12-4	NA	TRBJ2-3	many	TGTGCCAGCAGTTTAGAAACAGATACGCAGTATTTT	CASSLETDTQYF
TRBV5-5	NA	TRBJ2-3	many	TGTGCCAGCAGCTTGTTGTCAAACCCGGACACAGATACGCAGTATTTT	CASSLLSNPDTDTQYF
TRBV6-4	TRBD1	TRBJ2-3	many	TGTGCCAGCAGTCCCGGGACAGGGAAGATAGATACGCAGTATTTT	CASSPGTGKIDTQYF